This T cell receptor beta chain was identified in a study of identical twins. On this clonotype itself: A read error may produce the germline difference seen at one junction end.

Per germline, CDR1 DFQATT and CDR2 SNEGSKA (reference sequence). The CDR3 totals 18 residues. TCRdb re-derived calls from the 5' RACE reads in MiXCR, one entry per CDR3 protein. The profile covers some 900,000 distinct CDR3 sequences, with over 9% appearing a single time and around 1.6% taken by the ten largest. These data were likewise used in another study, on yellow fever vaccine responses in identical twins.

The rearrangement uses TRBV20-1 and TRBJ2-3; the match to TRBD2 covers 14 bases. Sequencing used PBMCs. The receptor was derived from a woman between 18 and 29 years old in good health. DNA for the CDR3: TGCTGTGCTAGAGATCGACTAGCGGGAGGGCGGAGGACAGATACGCAGTATTTT. It yields the protein CCARDRLAGGRRTDTQYF.